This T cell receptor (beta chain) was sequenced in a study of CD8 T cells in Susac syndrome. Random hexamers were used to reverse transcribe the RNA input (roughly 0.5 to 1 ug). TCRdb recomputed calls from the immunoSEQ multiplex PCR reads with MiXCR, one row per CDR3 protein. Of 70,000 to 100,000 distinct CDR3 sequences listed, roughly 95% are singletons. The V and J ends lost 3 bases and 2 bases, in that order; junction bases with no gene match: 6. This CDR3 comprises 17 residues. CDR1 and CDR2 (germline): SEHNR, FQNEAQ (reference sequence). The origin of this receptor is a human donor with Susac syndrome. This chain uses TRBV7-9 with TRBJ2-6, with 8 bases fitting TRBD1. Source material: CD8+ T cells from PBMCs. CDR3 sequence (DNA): TGTGCCAGCAGCTTGCAGGGGGCTCGAACTGGGGCCAACGTCCTGACTTTC. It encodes CASSLQGARTGANVLTF. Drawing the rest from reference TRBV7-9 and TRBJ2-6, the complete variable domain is DTGVSQNPRHKITKRGQNVTFRCDPISEHNRLYWYRQTLGQGPEFLTYFQNEAQLEKSRLLSDRFSAERPKGSFSTLEIQRTEQGDSAMYLCASSLQGARTGANVLTFGAGSRLTVL.